This T cell receptor (beta chain) was recorded in a study of shared clonotypes between healthy human individuals. Notes on this clone: The antigen is undetermined.

Study outcomes and limitations: Clonotype sharing among donors was expected to depend on sequencing depth. There were few donors, and this limited the genetic and exposure-history diversity represented.

The V gene lost 4 bases and the J gene lost 2 bases, with 21 bases spanning the gap. CDR1 SGHKS and CDR2 YYEKEE come from the germline V gene (reference sequence). This CDR3 region has 17 residues. Method: immunoSEQ multiplex PCR; TCRdb's copy keeps in-frame clones and lacks some. Altogether 400,000 to 500,000 clones are present, roughly 85% being singletons, with the ten largest covering about 12%. This chain links TRBV5-5 with TRBJ2-5, with D tentatively TRBD1 (7 bases). This TCR derives from a woman aged 40 to 55 in good health. Some clones in this sample may be carry-over from other donors' samples. The sample comprised PBMCs. The CDR3 DNA sequence: TGTGCCAGCAGCGCGACGGAGGGGGCAATCTCTCAAGAGACCCAGTACTTC. Protein product: CASSATEGAISQETQYF.